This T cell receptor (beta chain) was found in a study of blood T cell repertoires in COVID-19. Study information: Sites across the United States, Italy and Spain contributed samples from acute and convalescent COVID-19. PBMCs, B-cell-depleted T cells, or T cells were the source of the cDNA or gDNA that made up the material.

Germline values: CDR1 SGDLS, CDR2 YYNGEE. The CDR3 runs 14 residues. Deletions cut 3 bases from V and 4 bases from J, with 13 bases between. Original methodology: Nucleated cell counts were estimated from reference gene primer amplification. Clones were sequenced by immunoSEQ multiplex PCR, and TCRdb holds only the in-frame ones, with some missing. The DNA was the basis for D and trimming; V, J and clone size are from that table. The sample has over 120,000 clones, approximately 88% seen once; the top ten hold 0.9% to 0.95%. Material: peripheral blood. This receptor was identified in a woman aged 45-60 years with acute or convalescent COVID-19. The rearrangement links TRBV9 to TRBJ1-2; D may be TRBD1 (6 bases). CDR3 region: CASSAGTPFYGYTF. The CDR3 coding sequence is TGTGCCAGCAGCGCCGGGACACCGTTCTATGGCTACACCTTC.